This T cell receptor beta chain was sequenced in a study of shared clonotypes between healthy human individuals (dated by TCRdb to about 2020). Background on the whole study: A couple of women and three men aged 18 to 49 years were included in the cohort. The study deeply sequenced blood TCR repertoires of about 5 healthy adults to estimate repertoire size and the extent of clonotype sharing between individuals. Between about 0.8 and 8.9 billion PBMCs per donor were obtained by leukapheresis. Per donor, three plates each were used for CD4 naive and CD4 memory, two for CD8 naive, and one for CD8 memory. To increase sequencing depth and limit assay-specific biases, TCR repertoire library preparation and sequencing were carried out by different laboratories using diverse techniques. The investigation overall reported the following: The small number of donors limited the genetic and exposure-history diversity represented. Larger estimated clonotype richness was generally found for naive subsets than for memory subsets. Even with the large sequencing depth, rarefaction of the sorted-subset datasets indicated that sequencing was incomplete. Sharing across several donors was observed for around 5% of naive CD4, under 4% of naive CD8, about 2.3% of memory CD4, and about 0.39% of memory CD8 clonotypes. Compared with non-shared clonotypes, the clonotypes found in all four sorted-subset donors had higher generation probabilities. Pairwise subsampling led to the expectation that sequencing depth would affect the degree of clonotype sharing among donors. Only blood was sampled, and tissue TCR repertoires likely differ from those in blood.

Comments on this clone: Its antigen is currently not known. Within one base of it there is no much larger clone, and no base qualities were kept.

Donors were healthy HIV-negative adults with no recently reported acute infections or vaccinations. Only Caucasian adults living in Nashville, Tennessee, USA were represented among the donors. CD4+ T cells were enriched by magnetic negative selection; naive cells were then positively selected on CD45RA, and the negative fraction formed the memory subset. After blood collection by leukapheresis, PBMCs were isolated using Ficoll-Histopaque density gradient centrifugation and then cryopreserved in the vapor phase of liquid nitrogen. Purity and quantity of every magnetically sorted T cell population were checked by analytical flow cytometry. From each sorted fraction, genomic DNA was isolated and quantified by UV absorbance on a Nanodrop 2000c. Using the deep immunoSEQ assay, TCR CDR3 regions were amplified from genomic DNA by multiplex PCR. Extracted genomic DNA from each cell subset was spread evenly across all wells of several immunoSEQ 96-well plates, with each plate serving as a replicate. Each replicate PCR for sorted subsets received around 0.2 ug genomic DNA, equal to tens of thousands of T cell genomes. The purified libraries were quantified using a Qubit 3.0 fluorometer, sized with a Bioanalyzer 2100, and then quantified again using the KAPA Library Quantification kit. Every immunoSEQ 96-well plate was sequenced on a dedicated single-read 150-cycle Illumina NextSeq 550 flow cell. The study's own analysis went as follows. Because the immunoSEQ output held only junctional sequences and lacked quality scores, the filtering could not match the filtering applied to full-length reads. To assign V/J genes and CDR3, sequences were annotated against IMGT germline references using PyIR, a Python wrapper for IgBLAST v1.9. Reads with weak V/J assignments (E-value above 1e-6), missing CDR3, stop codons, out-of-frame junctions, or ambiguous translated residues were removed. V3J clonotypes were defined as sequences sharing an identical inferred V gene, J gene, and CDR3 amino acid sequence. Percentage overlap between repertoires was calculated by dividing the number of shared unique clonotypes by the size of the smaller repertoire. RTK rarefaction, the Chao1 estimator, and Recon v2.1 estimates of unobserved clonotypes were used to assess repertoire richness. Generation probabilities were computed with OLGA for all TCRbeta clonotypes obtained by the gDNA method from a handful of donors. Not all clones reach the TCRdb copy of this immuneACCESS table, which keeps in-frame sequences only. Checked studies attribute under half of the gap to unresolved V genes and leave the rest unexplained. V and J calls and clone size are given by that table; D and trimming were obtained from the DNA. Counted in this sample were more than 1,200,000 clones; 97% to 99% of them appeared once. The biggest ten clones account for 0.36% of the sample.

This TCR derives from a man aged 25 to 40 in good health. Sequencing input: naive CD4+ T cells sorted from blood. Interpreted using the paper, the cell subset or site label stands for: CD45RA+ positively selected.

The DNA reads TGTGCCAGCAGCTTGCCCCGCGGCAGGGCCCCCTACGAGCAGTACTTC. Translated, this is CASSLPRGRAPYEQYF. This receptor chain uses TRBV11-2 and TRBJ2-5; TRBD1 is a weak D gene call, 5 bases matching. The J call is uncertain, as TRBJ2-7 better fits the DNA end. Based on the germline V gene, the CDR1 and CDR2 sequences are SGHAT and FQNNGV. There are 16 amino acids in the CDR3, from cysteine to phenylalanine inclusive. Left in the record is the CDR3 DNA by itself, 48 bases read in frame from the first base.